This T cell receptor beta chain was identified during a study of cytomegalovirus exposure and HLA in healthy donors. Study-level points and caveats: According to the study, roughly 160 TCR beta chains were cytomegalovirus-associated.

This clone is a singleton in its sample. The antigen remains unidentified. This CDR3 comprises 12 residues. Per the germline V gene, CDR1 is MGHDK and CDR2 is SYGVNS. V shed 11 bases and J 7 bases; nucleotides not matched to a gene: 6. PCR employed 60 Vbeta and 13 Jbeta primers. Clones were sequenced by immunoSEQ multiplex PCR, and TCRdb holds only the in-frame ones, with some missing. The data show under 150,000 clones, with approximately 80% seen just once and around 3.6% held by the top ten. This TCR came from a young man in good health and CMV-seronegative. The sequencing input was PBMCs. The chain has TRBV25-1 and TRBJ2-1; TRBD1 aligns across 9 bases. This chain's CDR3 is CASQTGGNEQFF. The CDR3 coding sequence is TGTGCCTCACAGACAGGGGGGAATGAGCAGTTCTTC.